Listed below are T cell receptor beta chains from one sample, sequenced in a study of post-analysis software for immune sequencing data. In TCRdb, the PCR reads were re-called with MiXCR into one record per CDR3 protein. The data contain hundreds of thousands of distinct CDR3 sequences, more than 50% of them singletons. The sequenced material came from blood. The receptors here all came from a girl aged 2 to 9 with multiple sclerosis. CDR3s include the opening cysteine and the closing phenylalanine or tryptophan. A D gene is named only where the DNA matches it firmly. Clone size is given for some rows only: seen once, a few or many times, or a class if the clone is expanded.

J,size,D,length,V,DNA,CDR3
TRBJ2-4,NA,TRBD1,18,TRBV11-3,TGTGCCAGCAGCCTACCATCTACAGGGGGGCTGAATTGGGACATTCAGTACTTC,CASSLPSTGGLNWDIQYF
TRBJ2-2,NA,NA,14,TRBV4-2,TGTGCCAGCAGCCATGGGCGGGACACCGGGGAGCTGTTTTTT,CASSHGRDTGELFF
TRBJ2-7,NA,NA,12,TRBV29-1,TGCAGCGTTGACGTGGGGTCAGACGAGCAGTACTTC,CSVDVGSDEQYF
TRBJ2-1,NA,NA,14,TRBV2,TGTGCCAGCAGCGCAGATTTTTACAACAATGAGCAGTTCTTC,CASSADFYNNEQFF
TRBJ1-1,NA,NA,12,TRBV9,TGTGCCAGCAGCCCCGGGCTGCCTGAAGCTTTCTTT,CASSPGLPEAFF
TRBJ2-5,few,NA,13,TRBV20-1,TGCAGTGCTCCCCGAGAGGGTGCAGGGACCCAGTACTTC,CSAPREGAGTQYF
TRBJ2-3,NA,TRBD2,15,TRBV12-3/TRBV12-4,TGTGCCAGCAGCGCGACTAGCGCGGGCACAGATGCGCAGTATTTT,CASSATSAGTDAQYF
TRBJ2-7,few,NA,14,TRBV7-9,TGTGCCAGCAGCCCCAGGTTGGGATCCTACGAGCAGTACTTC,CASSPRLGSYEQYF
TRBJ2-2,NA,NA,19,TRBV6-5,TGTGCCAGCAGTTACCCACATGGGACTGGACAAGCGAACACCGGGGAGCTGTTTTTT,CASSYPHGTGQANTGELFF
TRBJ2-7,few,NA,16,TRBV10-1,TGCGCCAGCAGTGAAATAGTCGGACCGAACTCCTACGAGCAGTACTTC,CASSEIVGPNSYEQYF
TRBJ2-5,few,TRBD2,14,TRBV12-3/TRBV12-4,TGTGCCAGCAGTTCACTAGCGGTACGAGAGACCCAGTACTTC,CASSSLAVRETQYF
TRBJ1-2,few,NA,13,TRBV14,TGTGCCAGCAGCCCGGGCAGGGTGGGAGGCTACACCTTC,CASSPGRVGGYTF
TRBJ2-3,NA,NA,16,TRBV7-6,TGTGCCAGCAGCTTAGGGGGTCAGGGAAGCACAGATACGCCGTATTTT,CASSLGGQGSTDTPYF
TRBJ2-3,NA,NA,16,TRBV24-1,TGTGCCACCAGTGATCCAGCCGGAGGGGGGGCAGATACGCAGTATTTT,CATSDPAGGGADTQYF
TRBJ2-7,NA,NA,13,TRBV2,TGTGCCAGCAGTGAAGCGGGCCCCTACGAGCAGTACTTC,CASSEAGPYEQYF
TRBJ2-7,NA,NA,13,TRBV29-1,TGCAGCGTACACGGGAGAGGCTCCTACGAGCAGTACTTC,CSVHGRGSYEQYF
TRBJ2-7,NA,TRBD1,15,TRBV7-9,TGTGCCAGCAGCTTAGGACAGGGGGCTAATCACGAGCAGTACTTC,CASSLGQGANHEQYF
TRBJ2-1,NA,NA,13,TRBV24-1,TGTGCCACCAGTGACCTCTGGTCGGGTGAGCAGTTCTTC,CATSDLWSGEQFF
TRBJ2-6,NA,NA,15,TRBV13,TGTGCCAGCAGCTTTCCGCTCTCTGGGGCCAACGTCCTGACTTTC,CASSFPLSGANVLTF
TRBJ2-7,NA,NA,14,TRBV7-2,TGTGCCAGCAGCTTATTCGGGAAAAACTACGAGCAGTACTTC,CASSLFGKNYEQYF
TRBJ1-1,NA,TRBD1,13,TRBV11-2,TGTGCCAGCAGCTTAAGGCCCCAGGGGGCAGCTTTCTTT,CASSLRPQGAAFF
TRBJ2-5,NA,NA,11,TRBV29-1,TGCAGTGTGGGGACCGGAGAGACCCAGTACTTC,CSVGTGETQYF
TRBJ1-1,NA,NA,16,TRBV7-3,TGTGCCAGCAGCCTAAGGCCAACCTCTCAGGGCACTGAAGCTTTCTTT,CASSLRPTSQGTEAFF
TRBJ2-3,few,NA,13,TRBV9,TGTGCCAGCAGCGTAATACCCACAGATACGCAGTATTTT,CASSVIPTDTQYF
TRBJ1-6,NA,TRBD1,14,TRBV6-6,TGTGCCAGCACCGACGAGGGGGCTGATTCACCCCTCCACTTT,CASTDEGADSPLHF
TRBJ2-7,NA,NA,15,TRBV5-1,TGCGCCAGCAGCTTAATGCGGGACTTGACCGACGAGCAGTACTTC,CASSLMRDLTDEQYF
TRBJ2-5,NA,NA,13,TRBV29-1,TGCAGCGCCCTGACAGACAACCAAGAGACCCAGTACTTC,CSALTDNQETQYF
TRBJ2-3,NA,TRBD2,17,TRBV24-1,TGTGCCACCAGTGTCGTGGGACTAGCGGGGCCCACAGATACGCAGTATTTT,CATSVVGLAGPTDTQYF
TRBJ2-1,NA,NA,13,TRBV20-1,TGCAGTGCCAAAGGACCTGAAGGGAATGAGCAGTTCTTC,CSAKGPEGNEQFF
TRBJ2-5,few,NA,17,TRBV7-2,TGTGCCAGCAGCTCAAACCGGGACCAGGGGTCAGGAGAGACCCAGTACTTC,CASSSNRDQGSGETQYF
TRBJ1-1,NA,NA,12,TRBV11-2,TGTGCCAGCAGGGGGGGGGCGGGAGAAGCTTTCTTT,CASRGGAGEAFF
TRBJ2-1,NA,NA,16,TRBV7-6,TGTGCCAGCAGCTTGGCGGTAGCGGAAAATGGGAATGAGCAGTTCTTC,CASSLAVAENGNEQFF
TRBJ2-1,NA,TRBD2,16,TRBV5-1,TGCGCCAGCAGCCCCTGGACTAGCGGGAGTGGGAATGAGCAGTTCTTC,CASSPWTSGSGNEQFF
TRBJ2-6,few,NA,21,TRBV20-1,TGCAGTGCTAGTGGTGGCAGGGAAAGGACAAAGACCAACTCTGGGGCCAACGTCCTGACTTTC,CSASGGRERTKTNSGANVLTF
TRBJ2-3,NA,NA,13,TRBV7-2,TGTGCCAGCAGCTTTCAAATCACAGATACGCAGTATTTT,CASSFQITDTQYF
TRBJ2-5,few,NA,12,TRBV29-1,TGCAGCGTTGAAAGGTTATCGGGGACCCAGTACTTC,CSVERLSGTQYF
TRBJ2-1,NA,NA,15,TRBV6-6,TGTGCCAGCAGTTACGAGGACCGGGAGCTGGATGAGCAGTTCTTC,CASSYEDRELDEQFF
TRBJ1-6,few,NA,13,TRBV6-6,TGTGCCAGCAGTTCCGGGGATAATTCACCCCTCCACTTT,CASSSGDNSPLHF
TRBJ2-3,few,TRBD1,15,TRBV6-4,TGTGCCAGCAATTGGGACAGAGAGGGCACAGATACGCAGTATTTT,CASNWDREGTDTQYF
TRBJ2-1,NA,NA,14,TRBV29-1,TGCAGCGCCTCTATAACTAGTTGGCCCCATGAGCAGTTCTTC,CSASITSWPHEQFF